This T cell receptor (beta chain) was identified during a study of blood T cell repertoires in COVID-19. Study overall: Spain, Italy and the United States supplied samples that represented acute and convalescent COVID-19. Sources were T cells, B-cell-depleted T cells, or PBMCs; the material itself was cDNA or gDNA.

In the study's own analysis: Amplifying reference gene primers gave estimates of nucleated cell counts. Assay used: immunoSEQ multiplex PCR; TCRdb lists only in-frame clones, some missing. The V and J calls and clone size are taken from that table; D and trimming were inferred from the DNA. The table records 60,000 to 85,000 clones, around 72% of them present only once. There are a few counts of this clone. The CDR3 loop spans 13 amino acids. Germline V lookup: CDR1 SNHLY, CDR2 FYNNEI. The V end was cut by 8 bases, the J end by 9 bases, with 17 bases between. Sequencing was carried out using peripheral blood. This sequence originates from a human donor with acute or convalescent COVID-19. The donor label of this sample is uncertain. The rearrangement joins TRBV2 to TRBJ2-1, with D possibly matching TRBD2 (5 bases). The CDR3 is CASDPVGVGEQFF. In nucleotides, the CDR3 is TGTGCCAGCGACCCGGTCGGGGTCGGTGAGCAGTTCTTC. Full variable domain (rest looked up from reference TRBV2 and TRBJ2-1): EPEVTQTPSHQVTQMGQEVILRCVPISNHLYFYWYRQILGQKVEFLVSFYNNEISEKSEIFDDQFSVERPDGSNFTLKIRSTKLEDSAMYFCASDPVGVGEQFFGPGTRLTVL.